This T cell receptor beta chain originates from a study of shared clonotypes between healthy human individuals. Using immunoSEQ multiplex PCR, the repertoire was profiled, and TCRdb retains in-frame clones only, with some absent. This table holds around 720,000 clones, 73% found once. The germline V gene has CDR1 MNHEY and CDR2 SMNVEV (reference sequence). Unmatched junction bases numbered 5, after V lost 6 bases and J lost 4 bases. CDR3 length: 13 residues. Sequencing was done on a sample of memory CD4+ T cells sorted from blood. As for subset: CD45RA-negative fraction. The chain is built from TRBV27 and TRBJ1-1; the match to TRBD1 covers 7 bases. The receptor was derived from a woman aged 25 to 45 in good health. Here the CDR3 DNA reads TGTGCCAGCAGATCGACAGGGTCCACTGAAGCTTTCTTT. It codes for CASRSTGSTEAFF.